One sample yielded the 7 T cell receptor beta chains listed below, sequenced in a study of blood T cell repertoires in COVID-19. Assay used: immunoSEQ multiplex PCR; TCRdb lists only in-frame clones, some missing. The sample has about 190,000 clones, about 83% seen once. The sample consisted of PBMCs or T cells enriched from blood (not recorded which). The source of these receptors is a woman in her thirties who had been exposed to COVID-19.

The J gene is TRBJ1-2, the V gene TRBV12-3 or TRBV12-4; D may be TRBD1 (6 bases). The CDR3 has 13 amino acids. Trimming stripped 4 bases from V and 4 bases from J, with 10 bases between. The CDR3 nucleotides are TGTGCCAGCAGTTCCCAGGGGCCCTATGGCTACACCTTC. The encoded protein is CASSSQGPYGYTF.

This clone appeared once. The CDR3 reads CASSPTSQGMGSPLHF. The DNA for the CDR3 is TGTGCCAGCAGCCCTACGTCACAGGGTATGGGGTCACCCCTCCACTTT. The rearrangement joins TRBV5-5 to TRBJ1-6, with D possibly matching TRBD1 (6 bases). Germline assignment: CDR1 SGHKS and CDR2 YYEKEE (reference sequence). The V end lost 4 bases, the J end lost 10 bases, and 21 bases lay between the germline ends. CDR3 length: 16 residues.

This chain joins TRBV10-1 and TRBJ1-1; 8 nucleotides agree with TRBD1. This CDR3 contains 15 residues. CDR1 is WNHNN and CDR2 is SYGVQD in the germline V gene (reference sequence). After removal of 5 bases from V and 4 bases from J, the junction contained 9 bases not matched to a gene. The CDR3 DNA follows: TGCGCCAGCAGTCCTACCACAGGGGGTGGCACTGAAGCTTTCTTT. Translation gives CASSPTTGGGTEAFF.

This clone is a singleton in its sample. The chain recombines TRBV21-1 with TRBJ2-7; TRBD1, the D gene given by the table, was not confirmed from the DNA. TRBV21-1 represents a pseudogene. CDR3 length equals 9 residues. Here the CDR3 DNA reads TGTGCCGGGCCCCGTGAGCAGTACTTC. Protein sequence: CAGPREQYF.

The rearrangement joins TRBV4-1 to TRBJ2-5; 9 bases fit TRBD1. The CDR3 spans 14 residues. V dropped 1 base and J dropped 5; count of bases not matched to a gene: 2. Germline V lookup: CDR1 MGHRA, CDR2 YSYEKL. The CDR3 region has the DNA TGCGCCAGCAGCCAAGGGGACAGGGTTGAGACCCAGTACTTC. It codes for CASSQGDRVETQYF.

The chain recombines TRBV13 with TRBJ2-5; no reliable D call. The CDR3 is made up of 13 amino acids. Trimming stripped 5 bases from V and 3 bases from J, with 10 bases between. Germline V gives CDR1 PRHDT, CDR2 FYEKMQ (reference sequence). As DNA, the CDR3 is TGTGCCAGCAGCCCTGGGCAGAAAGAGACCCAGTACTTC. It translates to CASSPGQKETQYF.

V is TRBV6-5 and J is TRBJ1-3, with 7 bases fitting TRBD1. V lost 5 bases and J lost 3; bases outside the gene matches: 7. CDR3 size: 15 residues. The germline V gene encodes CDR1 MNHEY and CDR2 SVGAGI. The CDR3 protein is CASSLSTGFGNTIYF. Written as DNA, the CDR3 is TGTGCCAGCAGTCTCTCGACAGGGTTTGGAAACACCATATATTTT.